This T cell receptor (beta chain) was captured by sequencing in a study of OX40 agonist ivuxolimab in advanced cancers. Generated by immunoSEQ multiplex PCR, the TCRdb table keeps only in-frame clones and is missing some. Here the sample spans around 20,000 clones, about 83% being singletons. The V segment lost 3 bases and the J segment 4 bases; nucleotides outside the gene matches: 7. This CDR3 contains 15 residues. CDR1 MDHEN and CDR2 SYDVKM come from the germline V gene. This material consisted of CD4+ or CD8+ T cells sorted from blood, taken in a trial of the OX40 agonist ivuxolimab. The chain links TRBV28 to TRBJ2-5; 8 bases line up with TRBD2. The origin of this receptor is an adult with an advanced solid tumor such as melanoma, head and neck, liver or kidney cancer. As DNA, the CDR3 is TGTGCCAGCAGTTTTAAGCGGGGGTTCCGAGAGACCCAGTACTTC. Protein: CASSFKRGFRETQYF.